A selection of T cell receptor beta chains follows, all from one sample in a study of cytomegalovirus exposure and HLA in healthy donors. Method: immunoSEQ multiplex PCR; TCRdb's copy keeps in-frame clones and lacks some. Of 150,000 to 200,000 clones listed, over 75% are singletons. The sequencing sample was made of PBMCs. These receptors originate from a woman aged 25-40 years in good health and CMV-seronegative. CDR3s include the opening cysteine and the closing phenylalanine or tryptophan. The order of the fields is J gene, V gene, clone size, CDR3 protein. The listing skips clone size in some rows; elsewhere it reads once, few, many or a size class.

>TRBJ2-7|TRBV7-3|.
CASSPRGTGTSEQYF
>TRBJ1-2|TRBV29-1|.
CSVEKDRGRIGYGYPF
>TRBJ1-2|TRBV7-9|.
CASSLTAGPFSGYTF
>TRBJ2-7|TRBV19|.
CASSGNRDRGYEQYF
>TRBJ1-2|TRBV28|.
CASSLAGTYGYTF
>TRBJ2-3|TRBV13|.
CASSPYSVYSTDTQYF
>TRBJ1-2|TRBV7-9|.
CASSFPTGRGYTF
>TRBJ2-1|TRBV27|once
CASSFGLAGDNEQFF
>TRBJ2-7|TRBV4-1|few
CASSQKEGRAYEQYF
>TRBJ2-1|TRBV2|.
CASSGSLAGVQFF
>TRBJ2-7|TRBV14|.
CASSRTRESLYEQYF
>TRBJ2-2|TRBV9|.
CASSPNSNTGELFF
>TRBJ2-3|TRBV5-1|.
CASSLGGSTDTQYF
>TRBJ2-2|TRBV2|.
CATREDRLELFF
>TRBJ1-2|TRBV27|.
CASSISEGDQSHGYTF
>TRBJ1-1|TRBV19|.
CASSMQANEAFF
>TRBJ2-1|TRBV9|.
CASSVAGGASGDNEQFF